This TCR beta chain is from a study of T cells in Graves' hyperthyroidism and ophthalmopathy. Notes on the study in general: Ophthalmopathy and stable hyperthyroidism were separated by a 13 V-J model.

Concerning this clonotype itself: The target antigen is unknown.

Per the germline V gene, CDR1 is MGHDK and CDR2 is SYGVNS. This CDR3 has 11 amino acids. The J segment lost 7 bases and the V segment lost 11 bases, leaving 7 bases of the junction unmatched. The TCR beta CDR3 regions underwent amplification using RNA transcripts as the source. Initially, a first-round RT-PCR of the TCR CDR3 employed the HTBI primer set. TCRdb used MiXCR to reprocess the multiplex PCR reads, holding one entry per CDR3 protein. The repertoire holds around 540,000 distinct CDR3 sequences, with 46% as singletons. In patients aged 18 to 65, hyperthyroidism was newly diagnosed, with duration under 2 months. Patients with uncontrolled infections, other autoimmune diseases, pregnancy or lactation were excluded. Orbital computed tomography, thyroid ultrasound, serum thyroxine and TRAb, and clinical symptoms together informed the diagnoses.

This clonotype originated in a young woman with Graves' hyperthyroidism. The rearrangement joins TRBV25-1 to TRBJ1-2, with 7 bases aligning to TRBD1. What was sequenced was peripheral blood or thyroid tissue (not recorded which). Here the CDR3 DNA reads TGTGCCTTGAACAGGGGAATTGGCTACACCTTC. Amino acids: CALNRGIGYTF.